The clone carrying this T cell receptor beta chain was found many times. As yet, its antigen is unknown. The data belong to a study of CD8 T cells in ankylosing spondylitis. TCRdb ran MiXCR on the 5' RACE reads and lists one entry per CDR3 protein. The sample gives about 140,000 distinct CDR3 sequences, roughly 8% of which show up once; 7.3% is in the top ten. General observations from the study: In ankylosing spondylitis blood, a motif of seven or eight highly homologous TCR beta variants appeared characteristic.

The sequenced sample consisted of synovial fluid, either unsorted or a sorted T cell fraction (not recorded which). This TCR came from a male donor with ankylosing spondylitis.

CDR3 residues: CASKSWSNTEAFF. Here the CDR3 DNA reads TGCGCCAGCAAATCCTGGTCGAACACTGAAGCTTTCTTT. The chain links TRBV5-1 to TRBJ1-1, with D unresolved. V was cut by 6 bases and J by 1 base, with 10 bases left in between. Germline-derived CDR1 and CDR2 are SGHRS and YFSETQ. This CDR3 spans 13 amino acids. Using reference TRBV5-1 and TRBJ1-1 for the parts outside the CDR3, the full variable domain is KAGVTQTPRYLIKTRGQQVTLSCSPISGHRSVSWYQQTPGQGLQFLFEYFSETQRNKGNFPGRFSGRQFSNSRSEMNVSTLELGDSALYLCASKSWSNTEAFFGQGTRLTVV.